This T cell receptor (beta chain) derives from a study of blood T cell repertoires in COVID-19. CDR1 is SGHRS, CDR2 YFSETQ, per germline. The CDR3 extends over 16 amino acids. The ends lost 2 bases at V and 3 bases at J; junction bases unmatched: 4. Those enrolled, adults aged about 18 to 89 years, came from about two dozen US areas. Clinical history as reported by participants underpinned cohort assignment. Individuals in the exposed group had encountered a COVID-19 case within 2 weeks preceding study entry. Sequenced by immunoSEQ multiplex PCR; TCRdb stores in-frame clones only, minus some. The sample lists 250,000 to 350,000 clones, roughly 91% seen once, with less than 3% in the top ten.

Sample: PBMCs or T cells enriched from blood (not recorded which). The TCR was taken from a woman aged 50 to 60 who had been exposed to COVID-19. This chain uses TRBV5-1 with TRBJ2-7; TRBD2 matches at 14 bases. CDR3 region: CASSFGLAGGLYEQYF. CDR3 nucleotides: TGCGCCAGCAGCTTTGGACTAGCGGGGGGCCTCTACGAGCAGTACTTC.